This is a list of T cell receptor beta chains from one sample in a study of pediatric ulcerative colitis. Here immunoSEQ multiplex PCR was the method, and the copy in TCRdb shows in-frame clones only, minus some. The table includes tens of thousands of clones, under 80% detected once. Sequencing used gut tissue. These receptors all stem from a girl aged 10 to 17 with moderate ulcerative colitis. The CDR3 runs from the conserved cysteine through the conserved F or W. The D gene is left open where the match is weak. Clone size is shown for a subset of rows, as once, few, many or a class of expanded clone.

d_gene	j_gene	v_gene	abundance	CDR3nt	CDR3aa
-	TRBJ2-1	TRBV29-1	few	TGCAGCGTTGGCGGGGTGGCCAATGAGCAGTTCTTC	CSVGGVANEQFF
-	TRBJ1-2	TRBV7-9	-	TGTGCCAGCAGCTTGAATTCACAGGGTCGGCATGGCTACACCTTC	CASSLNSQGRHGYTF
TRBD2	TRBJ2-7	TRBV28	-	TGTGCCAGCAGTTTTATGACTAGCGGGCGCTCCTACGAGCAGTACTTC	CASSFMTSGRSYEQYF
-	TRBJ1-2	TRBV27	-	TGTGCCAGCAGTTCTCGACCGGATGGCTATGGCTACACCTTC	CASSSRPDGYGYTF
-	TRBJ1-1	TRBV9	few	TGTGCCAGCAGCGTAGGTAGTTTGGACGGTGAAGCTTTCTTT	CASSVGSLDGEAFF
-	TRBJ1-1	TRBV10-3	-	TGTGCCATCAGACTGGGGGCTAATACTGAAGCTTTCTTT	CAIRLGANTEAFF
-	TRBJ2-5	TRBV20-1	-	TGCAGTGCTAGAGATCTGGATACCCAGTACTTC	CSARDLDTQYF
TRBD1	TRBJ2-5	TRBV7-2	-	TGTGCCAGCAGTTCCGACAGGGGGAAAGAGACCCAGTACTTC	CASSSDRGKETQYF
TRBD1	TRBJ1-6	TRBV9	-	TGTGCCAGCAGCGAGCTGGACAGGGCAAATTCACCCCTCCACTTT	CASSELDRANSPLHF
TRBD2	TRBJ2-7	TRBV27	few	TGTGCCAGCAGGGCGGGGGGGCGGAATCCTTACGAGCAGTACTTC	CASRAGGRNPYEQYF
TRBD2	TRBJ2-7	TRBV5-5	-	TGTGCCAGCAGGCGACTAGCGGGGGACTCCTACGAGCAGTACTTC	CASRRLAGDSYEQYF
TRBD1	TRBJ2-7	TRBV12-5	-	TGTGCTAGTGGCCCCCGGACAGGATCACTTAACCGGTACGAGCAGTACTTC	CASGPRTGSLNRYEQYF
TRBD1	TRBJ1-1	TRBV19	-	TGTGCCAGTAGTACGTTCAGGGGGGAGGCAGCTTTCTTT	CASSTFRGEAAFF
TRBD1	TRBJ2-2	TRBV30	-	TGTGCCTGGAGTCCGGGGACAGGTTACACCGGGGAGCTGTTTTTT	CAWSPGTGYTGELFF
-	TRBJ1-1	TRBV11-2	-	TGTGCCAGCAGCTTAGATCGGGGGTCGAGTGAAGCTTTCTTT	CASSLDRGSSEAFF
-	TRBJ2-1	TRBV29-1	-	TGCAGCGCTACGGGCGGACACAATGAGCAGTTCTTC	CSATGGHNEQFF
-	TRBJ1-2	TRBV6-5	-	TGTGCCAGCAGTTACTCGACAGCGACTAACTATGGCTACACCTTC	CASSYSTATNYGYTF
-	TRBJ2-5	TRBV10-3	-	TGTGCCATCAGTGATGTTCGGGGGCGGGAGACCCAGTACTTC	CAISDVRGRETQYF
TRBD1	TRBJ2-5	TRBV7-6	-	TGTGCCAGCAGCAGAGGACAGGGGCTTTCGGAGACCCAGTACTTC	CASSRGQGLSETQYF
-	TRBJ2-5	TRBV4-2	-	TGTGCCAGCAGCCAAGAGGGGCCTCTGACGGGGGAAGAGACCCAGTACTTC	CASSQEGPLTGEETQYF
-	TRBJ2-7	TRBV11-1	-	TGTGCCAGCAGCTGGATTGCTAGCGAGCCCCAGTACTTC	CASSWIASEPQYF
TRBD1	TRBJ1-1	TRBV5-1	-	TGCGCCAGCAGCTTGGAGACAGGGTGGGCTTTCTTT	CASSLETGWAFF
-	TRBJ1-5	TRBV6-6	-	TGTGCCAGCAGTTATAGTTCGGGTCAGCCCCAGCATTTT	CASSYSSGQPQHF
TRBD2	TRBJ2-3	TRBV4-3	few	TGCGCCAGCAGCCAAGATGGACTAGCGGGGGGATTAGATACGCAGTATTTT	CASSQDGLAGGLDTQYF